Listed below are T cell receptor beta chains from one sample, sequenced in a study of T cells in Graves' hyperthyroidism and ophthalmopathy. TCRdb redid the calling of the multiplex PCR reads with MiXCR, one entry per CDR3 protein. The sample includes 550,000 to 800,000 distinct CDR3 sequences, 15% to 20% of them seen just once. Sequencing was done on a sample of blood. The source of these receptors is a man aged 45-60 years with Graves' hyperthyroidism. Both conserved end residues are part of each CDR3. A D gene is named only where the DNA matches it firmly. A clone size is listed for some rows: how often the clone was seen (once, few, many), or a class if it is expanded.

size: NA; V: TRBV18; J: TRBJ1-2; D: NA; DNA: TGTGCCAGCTCACCGGACATCTATGGCTACACCTTC; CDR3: CASSPDIYGYTF
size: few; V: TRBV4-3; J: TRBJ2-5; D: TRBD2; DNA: TGCGCCAGCAGCCAAGATCCCCCTTCTAGCGGGAGAGAACAAGAGACCCAGTACTTC; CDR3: CASSQDPPSSGREQETQYF
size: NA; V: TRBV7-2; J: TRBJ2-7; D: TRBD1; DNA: TGTGCCAGCAGCTCCCATCACAGGGGAATAGCCTACGAGCAGTACTTC; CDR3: CASSSHHRGIAYEQYF
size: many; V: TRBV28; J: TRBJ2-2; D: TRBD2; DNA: TGTGCCAGCAGTTTTCTCGGCACGGGGGGAGTGCCCGGGGAGCTGTTTTTT; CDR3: CASSFLGTGGVPGELFF
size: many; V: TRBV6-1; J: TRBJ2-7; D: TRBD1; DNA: TGTGCCAGCAGACTCTCCGGGACAGGGAGCTACGAGCAGTACTTC; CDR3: CASRLSGTGSYEQYF
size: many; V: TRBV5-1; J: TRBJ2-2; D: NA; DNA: TGCGCCAGCAGCTTGTCGGCCGGCAGACACCTTACCCTGAACACCGGGGAGCTGTTTTTT; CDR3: CASSLSAGRHLTLNTGELFF
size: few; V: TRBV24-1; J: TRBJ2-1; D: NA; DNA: TGTGCCACCAGTGACCCGGGACTTTCCAACTACAATGAGCAGTTCTTC; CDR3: CATSDPGLSNYNEQFF
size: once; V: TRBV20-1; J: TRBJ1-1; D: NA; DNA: TGCAGTGCTAGTAATAGGGGGAGGACTGAAGCTTTCTTT; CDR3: CSASNRGRTEAFF
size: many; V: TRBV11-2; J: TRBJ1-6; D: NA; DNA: TGTGCCAGCAGCTTTGGCAGGGAAGCATCACCCCTCCACTTT; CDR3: CASSFGREASPLHF
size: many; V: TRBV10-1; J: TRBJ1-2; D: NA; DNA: TGCGCCAGCAGTGAGACCGTCTCGGGAGGCTACACCTTC; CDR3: CASSETVSGGYTF
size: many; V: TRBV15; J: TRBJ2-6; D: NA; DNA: TGTGCCACCAGCCCTCTCAAGGAGGGACGCGTCCTGACTTTC; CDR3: CATSPLKEGRVLTF
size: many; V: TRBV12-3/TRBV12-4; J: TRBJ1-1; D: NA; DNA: TGTGCCAGCAGTCCGGCGAGGACTGCGAACACTGAAGCTTTCTTT; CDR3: CASSPARTANTEAFF
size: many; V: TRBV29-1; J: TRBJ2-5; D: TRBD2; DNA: TGCAGCGTTGATTGGGCTAGCGGGAGGGCCGAGACCCAGTACTTC; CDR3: CSVDWASGRAETQYF
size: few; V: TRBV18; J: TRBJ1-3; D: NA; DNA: TGTGCCAGCTCACTCGGACAGAGCTCTGGAAACACCATATATTTT; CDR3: CASSLGQSSGNTIYF
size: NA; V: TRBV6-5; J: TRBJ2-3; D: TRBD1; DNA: TGTGCCAGCAGTTATAAGGGGGCAGGCACAGATACGCAGTATTTT; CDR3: CASSYKGAGTDTQYF
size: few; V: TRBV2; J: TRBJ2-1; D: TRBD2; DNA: TGTGCCAGCAGACGACTAGCGGGAGATTGGAATGAGCAGTTCTTC; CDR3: CASRRLAGDWNEQFF
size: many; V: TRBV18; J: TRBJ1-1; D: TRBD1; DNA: TGTGCCAGCTCACCACAGGGGGCTAGGACTGAAGCTTTCTTT; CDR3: CASSPQGARTEAFF
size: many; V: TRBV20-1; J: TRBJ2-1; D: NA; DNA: TGCAGTGCTAGAGGGGTAAGGTCCTACAATGAGCAGTTCTTC; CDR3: CSARGVRSYNEQFF
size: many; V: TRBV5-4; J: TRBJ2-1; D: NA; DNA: TGTGCCAGCAGCTTGGTGGACTCCTACAATGAGCAGTTCTTC; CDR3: CASSLVDSYNEQFF
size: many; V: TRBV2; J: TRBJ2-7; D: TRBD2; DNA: TGTGCCAGCAGCCACCCCCTTAGACTAGCGGGAGGCCCTTCGTACGAGCAGTACTTC; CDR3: CASSHPLRLAGGPSYEQYF
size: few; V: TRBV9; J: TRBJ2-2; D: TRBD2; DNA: TGTGCCAGCAGCGTTACTAGCGGGAGGGCCTTGAACACCGGGGAGCTGTTTTTT; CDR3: CASSVTSGRALNTGELFF
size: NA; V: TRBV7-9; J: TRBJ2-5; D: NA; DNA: TGTGCCAGCAGCACAAAAGAGACCCAGTACTTC; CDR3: CASSTKETQYF
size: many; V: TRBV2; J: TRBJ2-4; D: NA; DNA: TGTGCCAGCAGTGTCGTTACAGGGCCCATTCAGTACTTC; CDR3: CASSVVTGPIQYF
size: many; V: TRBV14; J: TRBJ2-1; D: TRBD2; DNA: TGTGCCAGCAGCCCTAGACTAGCGGGAGCTTACAATGAGCAGTTCTTC; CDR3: CASSPRLAGAYNEQFF
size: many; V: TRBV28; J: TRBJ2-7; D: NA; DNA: TGTGCCAGCAACCCAGCCGGTTACGAGCAGTACTTC; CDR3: CASNPAGYEQYF
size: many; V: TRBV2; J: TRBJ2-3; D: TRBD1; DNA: TGTGCCAGCAGTGGGGACAGGGAGTCCGCAGATACGCAGTATTTT; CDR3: CASSGDRESADTQYF
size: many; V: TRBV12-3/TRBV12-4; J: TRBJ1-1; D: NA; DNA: TGTGCCAGCAGTCTACGGGACGTAGTGAACACTGAAGCTTTCTTT; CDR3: CASSLRDVVNTEAFF
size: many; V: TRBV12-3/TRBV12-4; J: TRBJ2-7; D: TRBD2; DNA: TGTGCCAGCAGTTTACCGGGACTAGGAGTTAAGCGGGAGCAGTACTTC; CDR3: CASSLPGLGVKREQYF
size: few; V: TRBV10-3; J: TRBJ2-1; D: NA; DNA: TGTGCCATCAGTGAGTCGACTTGGGGGGCAGGGTCAAATGAGCAGTTCTTC; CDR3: CAISESTWGAGSNEQFF
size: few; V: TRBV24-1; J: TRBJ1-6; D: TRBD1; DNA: TGTGCCACCAGAAAACAGGGGGCCGTCTCCTATAATTCACCCCTCCACTTT; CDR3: CATRKQGAVSYNSPLHF
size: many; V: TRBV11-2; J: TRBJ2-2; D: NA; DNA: TGTGCCAGCAGCTTAGTTAGGTTTACCGGGGAGCTGTTTTTT; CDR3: CASSLVRFTGELFF
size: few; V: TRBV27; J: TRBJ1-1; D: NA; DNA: TGTGCCAGCAATTTCCGGCGGCTGAACACTGAAGCTTTCTTT; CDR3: CASNFRRLNTEAFF
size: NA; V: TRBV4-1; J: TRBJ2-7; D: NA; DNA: TGCGCCAGCAGCCAAGAGTTCCGAGGGAGTATTTACGAGCAGTACTTC; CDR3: CASSQEFRGSIYEQYF
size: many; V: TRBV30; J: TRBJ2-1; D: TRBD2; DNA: TGTGCCTGGAGTCTTGGACTAGCTGGCAATGAGCAGTTCTTC; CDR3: CAWSLGLAGNEQFF
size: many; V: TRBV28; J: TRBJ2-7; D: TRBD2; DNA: TGTGCCAGCAGTTCCCCGTTCGGGCTAGCGGGATCCTACGAGCAGTACTTC; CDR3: CASSSPFGLAGSYEQYF
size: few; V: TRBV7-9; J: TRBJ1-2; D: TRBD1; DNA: TGTGCCAGCAGCCGCGGACAGGGCTATGGCTACACCTTC; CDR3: CASSRGQGYGYTF
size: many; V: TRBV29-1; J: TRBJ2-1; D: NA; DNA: TGCAGCGTTGTAGGGGAGGGGGGATCCGGAACCTCCAATGAGCAGTTCTTC; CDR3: CSVVGEGGSGTSNEQFF
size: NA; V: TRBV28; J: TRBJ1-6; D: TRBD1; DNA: TGTGCCAGCAGTTCGACAGGGGTGGTGTCACCCCTCCACTTT; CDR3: CASSSTGVVSPLHF
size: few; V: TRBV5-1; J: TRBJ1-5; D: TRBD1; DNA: TGCGCCAGCAGCTTGGTGACAGGGGGTCAGCCCCAGCATTTT; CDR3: CASSLVTGGQPQHF
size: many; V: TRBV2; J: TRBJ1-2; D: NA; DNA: TGTGCCAGCAGTGAGTCCGGCCCCTATGGCTACACCTTC; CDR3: CASSESGPYGYTF
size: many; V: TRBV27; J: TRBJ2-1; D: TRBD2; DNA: TGTGCCAGCAGACCGGGACTAGTGAACGAGCAGTTCTTC; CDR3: CASRPGLVNEQFF
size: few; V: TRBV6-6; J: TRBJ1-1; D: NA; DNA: TGTGCCAGCAGTTACCTGAACGGTGAAGCTTTCTTT; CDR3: CASSYLNGEAFF
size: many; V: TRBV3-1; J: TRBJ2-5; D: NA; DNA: TGTGCCAGCAGCCAAGCGGGAGCACAAGAGACCCAGTACTTC; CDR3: CASSQAGAQETQYF
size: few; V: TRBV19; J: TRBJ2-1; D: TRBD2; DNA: TGTGCCAGTAGCCGTACTAGCGGTACATCCTACAATGAGCAGTTCTTC; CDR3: CASSRTSGTSYNEQFF
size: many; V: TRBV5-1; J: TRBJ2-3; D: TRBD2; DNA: TGCGCCAGCAGCTTGCCAGCGGGAGTAACAGATACGCAGTATTTT; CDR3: CASSLPAGVTDTQYF
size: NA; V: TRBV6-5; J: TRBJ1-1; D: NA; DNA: TGTGCCAGCAGTTACTCCAACAGACCGAACACTGAAGCTTTCTTT; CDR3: CASSYSNRPNTEAFF
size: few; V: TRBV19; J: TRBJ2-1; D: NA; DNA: TGTGCCAGTAGTATAGACGTTTACAATGAGCAGTTCTTC; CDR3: CASSIDVYNEQFF
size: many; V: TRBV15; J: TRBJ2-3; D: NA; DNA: TGTGCCACCAGCAGAGATCGGGCAACTGGGGCAGATACGCAGTATTTT; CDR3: CATSRDRATGADTQYF
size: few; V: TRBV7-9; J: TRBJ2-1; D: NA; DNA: TGCGGGACCGGCTTTGGGGAGCAGTTCTTC; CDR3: CGTGFGEQFF
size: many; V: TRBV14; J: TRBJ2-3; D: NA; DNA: TGTGCCAGCAGCCAAGACTGGCGGAGCACAGATACGCAGTATTTT; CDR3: CASSQDWRSTDTQYF
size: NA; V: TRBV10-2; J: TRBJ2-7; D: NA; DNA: TGCGCCAGCGAAACAGGGAGCTCCTACGAGCAGTACTTC; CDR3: CASETGSSYEQYF
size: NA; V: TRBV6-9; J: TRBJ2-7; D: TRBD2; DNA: TGTGCCAGCAGCTACCGGGACTATATCTTCGAGCAGTACTTC; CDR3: CASSYRDYIFEQYF
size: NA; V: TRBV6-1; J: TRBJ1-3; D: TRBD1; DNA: TGTGCCAGCAGTGAAGCGCTAGGGACAGGGCCTGGAAACACCATATATTTT; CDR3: CASSEALGTGPGNTIYF
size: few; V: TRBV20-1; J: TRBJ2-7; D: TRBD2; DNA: TGCAGTGCTACGACCCCTTGGGGGGGCTCCTACGAGCAGTACTTC; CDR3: CSATTPWGGSYEQYF
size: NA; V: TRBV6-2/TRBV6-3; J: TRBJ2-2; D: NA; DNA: TGTGCCAGCAGTTACCCGGGACAACAGTATGCCGGGGAGCTGTTTTTT; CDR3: CASSYPGQQYAGELFF
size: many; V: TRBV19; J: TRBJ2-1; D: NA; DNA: TGTGCCAGTAGTACGAGCGGGTTTAATGAGCAGTTCTTC; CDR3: CASSTSGFNEQFF
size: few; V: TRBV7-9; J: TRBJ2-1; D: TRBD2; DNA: TGTGCCAGCAGCTTAGTGTTGTTGGCGGGAGGCAACAATGAGCAGTTCTTC; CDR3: CASSLVLLAGGNNEQFF